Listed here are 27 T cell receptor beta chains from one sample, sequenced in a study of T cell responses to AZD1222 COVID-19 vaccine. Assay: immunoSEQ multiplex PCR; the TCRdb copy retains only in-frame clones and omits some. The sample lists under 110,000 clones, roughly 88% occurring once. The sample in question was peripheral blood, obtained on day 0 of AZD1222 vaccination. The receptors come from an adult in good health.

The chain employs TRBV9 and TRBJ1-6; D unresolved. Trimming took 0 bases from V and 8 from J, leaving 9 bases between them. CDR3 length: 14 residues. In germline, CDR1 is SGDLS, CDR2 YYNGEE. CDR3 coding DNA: TGTGCCAGCAGCGTAGGTGCAGGTCATTCACCCCTCCACTTT. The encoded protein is CASSVGAGHSPLHF.

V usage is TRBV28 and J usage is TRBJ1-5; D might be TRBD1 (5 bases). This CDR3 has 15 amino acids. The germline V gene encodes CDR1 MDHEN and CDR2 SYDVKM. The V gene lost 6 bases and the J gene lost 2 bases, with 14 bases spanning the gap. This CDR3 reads CASSPTDGGNQPQHF. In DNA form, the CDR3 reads TGTGCCAGCAGCCCGACAGACGGTGGCAATCAGCCCCAGCATTTT.

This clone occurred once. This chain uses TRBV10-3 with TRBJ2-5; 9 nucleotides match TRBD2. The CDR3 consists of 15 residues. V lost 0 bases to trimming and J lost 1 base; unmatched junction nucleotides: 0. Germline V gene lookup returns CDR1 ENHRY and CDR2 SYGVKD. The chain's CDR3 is CAISESSGGQETQYF. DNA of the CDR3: TGTGCCATCAGTGAGTCTAGCGGGGGCCAAGAGACCCAGTACTTC.

The chain's CDR3 is CASSLILTDPSGGELFF. CDR3 in DNA: TGTGCCAGCAGTCTAATCTTAACGGACCCGTCGGGCGGGGAGCTGTTTTTT. The gene calls are TRBV3-1 (or the pseudogene TRBV3-2) and TRBJ2-2; D is ambiguous. Germline values: CDR1 LGHDT, CDR2 YNNKEL (reference sequence). This CDR3 region has 17 residues. V lost 6 bases, J lost 7 bases, and 24 bases lay in between.

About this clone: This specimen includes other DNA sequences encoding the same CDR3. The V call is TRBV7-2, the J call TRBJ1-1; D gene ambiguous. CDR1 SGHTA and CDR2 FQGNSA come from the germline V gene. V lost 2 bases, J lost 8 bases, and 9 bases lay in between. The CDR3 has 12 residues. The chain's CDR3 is CASSLLGREAFF. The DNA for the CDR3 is TGTGCCAGCAGCTTATTGGGCCGGGAAGCTTTCTTT.

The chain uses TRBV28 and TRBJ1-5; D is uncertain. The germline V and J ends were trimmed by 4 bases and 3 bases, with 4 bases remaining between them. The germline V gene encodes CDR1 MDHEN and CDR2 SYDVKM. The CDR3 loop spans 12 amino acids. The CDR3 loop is CASSSVNQPQHF. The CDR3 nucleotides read TGTGCCAGCAGTTCGGTCAATCAGCCCCAGCATTTT.

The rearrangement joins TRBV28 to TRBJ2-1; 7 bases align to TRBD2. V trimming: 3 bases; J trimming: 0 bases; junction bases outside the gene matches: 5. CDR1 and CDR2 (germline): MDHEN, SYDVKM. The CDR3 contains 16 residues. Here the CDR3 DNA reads TGTGCCAGCAGTTTGGGGGAGGGCCGCTCCTACAATGAGCAGTTCTTC. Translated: CASSLGEGRSYNEQFF. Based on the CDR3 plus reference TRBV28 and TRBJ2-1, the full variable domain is DVKVTQSSRYLVKRTGEKVFLECVQDMDHENMFWYRQDPGLGLRLIYFSYDVKMKEKGDIPEGYSVSREKKERFSLILESASTNQTSMYLCASSLGEGRSYNEQFFGPGTRLTVL.

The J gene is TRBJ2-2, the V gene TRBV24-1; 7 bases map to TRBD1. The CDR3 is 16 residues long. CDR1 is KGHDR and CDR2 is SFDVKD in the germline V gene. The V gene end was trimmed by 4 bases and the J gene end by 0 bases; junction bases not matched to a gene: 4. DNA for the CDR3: TGTGCCACCAGTGAGGCCGGGACAGCGAACACCGGGGAGCTGTTTTTT. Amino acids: CATSEAGTANTGELFF.

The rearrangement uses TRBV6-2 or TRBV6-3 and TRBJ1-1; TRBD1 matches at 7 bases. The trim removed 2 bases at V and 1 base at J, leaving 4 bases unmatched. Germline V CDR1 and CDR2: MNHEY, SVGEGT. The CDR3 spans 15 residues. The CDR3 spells CASSYLGTANTEAFF. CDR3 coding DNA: TGTGCCAGCAGTTACCTCGGGACAGCGAACACTGAAGCTTTCTTT.

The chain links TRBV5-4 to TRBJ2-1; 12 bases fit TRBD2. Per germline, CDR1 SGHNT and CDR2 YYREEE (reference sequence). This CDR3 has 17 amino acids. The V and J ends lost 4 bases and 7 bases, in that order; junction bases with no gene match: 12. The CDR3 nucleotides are TGTGCCAGCAGCCTGGAGATGACTAGCGGGAGTGCGAATGAGCAGTTCTTC. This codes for CASSLEMTSGSANEQFF.

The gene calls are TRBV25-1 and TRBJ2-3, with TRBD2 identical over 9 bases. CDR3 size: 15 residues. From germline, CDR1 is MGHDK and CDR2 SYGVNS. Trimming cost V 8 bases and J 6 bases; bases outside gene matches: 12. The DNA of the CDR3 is TGTGCCAGCGCTAGTAGCGGGAGCCTGGGGGATACGCAGTATTTT. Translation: CASASSGSLGDTQYF.

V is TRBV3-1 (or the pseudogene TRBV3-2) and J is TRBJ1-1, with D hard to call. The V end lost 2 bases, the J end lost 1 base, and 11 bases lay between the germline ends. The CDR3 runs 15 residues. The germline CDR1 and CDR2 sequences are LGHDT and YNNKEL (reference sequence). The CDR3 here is CASSQTRTRNTEAFF. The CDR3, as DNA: TGTGCCAGCAGCCAAACGCGGACTCGGAACACTGAAGCTTTCTTT.

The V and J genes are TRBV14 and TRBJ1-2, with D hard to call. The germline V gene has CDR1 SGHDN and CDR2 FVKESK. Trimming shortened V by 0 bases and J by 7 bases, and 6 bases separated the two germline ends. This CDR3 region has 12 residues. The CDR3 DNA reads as TGTGCCAGCAGCCAAGAGGGGAGTGGCTACACCTTC. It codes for CASSQEGSGYTF.

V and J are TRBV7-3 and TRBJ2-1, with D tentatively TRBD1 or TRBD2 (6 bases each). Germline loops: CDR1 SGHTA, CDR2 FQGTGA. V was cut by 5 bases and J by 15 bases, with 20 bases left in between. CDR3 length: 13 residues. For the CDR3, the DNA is TGTGCCAGCAGCCCAACAGGGTCCCGGGAGTGGTTCTTC. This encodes CASSPTGSREWFF.

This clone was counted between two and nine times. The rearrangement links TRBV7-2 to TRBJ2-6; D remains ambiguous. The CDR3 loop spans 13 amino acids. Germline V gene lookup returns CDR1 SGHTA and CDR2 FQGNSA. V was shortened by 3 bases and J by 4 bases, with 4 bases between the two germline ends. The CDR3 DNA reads TGTGCCAGCAGCTTCTTCGGGGCCAACGTCCTGACTTTC. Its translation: CASSFFGANVLTF.

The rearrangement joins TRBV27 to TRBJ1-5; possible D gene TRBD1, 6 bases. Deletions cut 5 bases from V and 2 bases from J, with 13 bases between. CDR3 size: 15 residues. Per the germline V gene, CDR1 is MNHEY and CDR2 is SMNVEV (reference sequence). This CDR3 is CASSGGTSGNQPQHF. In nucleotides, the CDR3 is TGTGCCAGCAGTGGTGGGACATCGGGCAATCAGCCCCAGCATTTT.

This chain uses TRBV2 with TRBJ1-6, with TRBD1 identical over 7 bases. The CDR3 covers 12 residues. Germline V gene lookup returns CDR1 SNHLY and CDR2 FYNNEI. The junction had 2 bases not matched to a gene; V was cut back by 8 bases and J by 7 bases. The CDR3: CASHRGNSPLHF. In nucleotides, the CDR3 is TGTGCCAGCCACAGGGGAAATTCACCCCTCCACTTT.

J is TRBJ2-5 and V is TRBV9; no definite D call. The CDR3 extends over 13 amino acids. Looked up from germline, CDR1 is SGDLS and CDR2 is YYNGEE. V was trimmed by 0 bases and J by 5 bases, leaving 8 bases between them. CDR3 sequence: CASSVAPRETQYF. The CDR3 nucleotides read TGTGCCAGCAGCGTAGCCCCCCGGGAGACCCAGTACTTC.

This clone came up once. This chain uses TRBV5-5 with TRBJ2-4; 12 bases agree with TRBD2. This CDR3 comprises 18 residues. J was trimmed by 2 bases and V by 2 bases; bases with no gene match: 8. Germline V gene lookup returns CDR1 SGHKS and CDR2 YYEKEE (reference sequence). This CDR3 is CASSFASGRAGSKNIQYF. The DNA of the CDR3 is TGTGCCAGCAGCTTTGCTAGCGGGAGGGCCGGGTCCAAAAACATTCAGTACTTC.

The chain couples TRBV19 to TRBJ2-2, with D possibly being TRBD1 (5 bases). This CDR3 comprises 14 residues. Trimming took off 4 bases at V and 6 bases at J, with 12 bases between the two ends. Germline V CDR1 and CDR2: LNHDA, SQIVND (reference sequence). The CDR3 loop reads CASSTLQGSGELFF. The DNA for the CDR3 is TGTGCCAGTAGTACACTCCAGGGTTCCGGGGAGCTGTTTTTT. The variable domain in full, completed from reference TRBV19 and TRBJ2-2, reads DGGITQSPKYLFRKEGQNVTLSCEQNLNHDAMYWYRQDPGQGLRLIYYSQIVNDFQKGDIAEGYSVSREKKESFPLTVTSAQKNPTAFYLCASSTLQGSGELFFGEGSRLTVL.

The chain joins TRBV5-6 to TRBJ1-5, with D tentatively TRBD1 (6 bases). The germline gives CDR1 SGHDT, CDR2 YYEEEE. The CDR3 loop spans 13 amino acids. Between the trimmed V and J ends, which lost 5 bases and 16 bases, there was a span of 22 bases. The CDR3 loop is CASSSLGGQVSHF. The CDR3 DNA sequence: TGTGCCAGCAGTTCACTAGGGGGACAAGTGTCCCATTTT. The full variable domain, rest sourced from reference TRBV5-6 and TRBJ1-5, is DAGVTQSPTHLIKTRGQQVTLRCSPKSGHDTVSWYQQALGQGPQFIFQYYEEEERQRGNFPDRFSGHQFPNYSSELNVNALLLGDSALYLCASSSLGGQVSHFGDGTRLSIL.

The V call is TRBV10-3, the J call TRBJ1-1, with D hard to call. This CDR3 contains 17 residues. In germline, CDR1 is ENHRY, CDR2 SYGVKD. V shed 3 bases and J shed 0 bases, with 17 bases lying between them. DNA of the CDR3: TGTGCCATCAGTGATAGGAGAGCAGGACGGATGAACACTGAAGCTTTCTTT. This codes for CAISDRRAGRMNTEAFF.

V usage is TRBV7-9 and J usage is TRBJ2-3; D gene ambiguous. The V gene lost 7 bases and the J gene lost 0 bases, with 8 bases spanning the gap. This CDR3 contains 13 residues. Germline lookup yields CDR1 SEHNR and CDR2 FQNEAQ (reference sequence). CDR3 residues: CASKVDSTDTQYF. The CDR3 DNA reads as TGTGCCAGCAAGGTTGACAGCACAGATACGCAGTATTTT. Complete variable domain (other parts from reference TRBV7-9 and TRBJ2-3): DTGVSQNPRHKITKRGQNVTFRCDPISEHNRLYWYRQTLGQGPEFLTYFQNEAQLEKSRLLSDRFSAERPKGSFSTLEIQRTEQGDSAMYLCASKVDSTDTQYFGPGTRLTVL.

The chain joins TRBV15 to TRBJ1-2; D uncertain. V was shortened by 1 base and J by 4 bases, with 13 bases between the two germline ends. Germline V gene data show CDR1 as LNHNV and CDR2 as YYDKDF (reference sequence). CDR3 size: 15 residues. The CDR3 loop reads CATSRAGSSLYGYTF. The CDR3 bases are TGTGCCACCAGCAGAGCGGGGTCCAGCCTCTATGGCTACACCTTC.

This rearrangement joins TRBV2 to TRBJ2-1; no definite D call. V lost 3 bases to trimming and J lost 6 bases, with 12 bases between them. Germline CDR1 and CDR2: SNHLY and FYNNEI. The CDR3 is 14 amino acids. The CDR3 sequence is CASSEETVANEQFF. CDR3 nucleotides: TGTGCCAGCAGTGAGGAGACCGTCGCCAATGAGCAGTTCTTC.

The DNA for the CDR3 is TGTGCCAGCAGCTGGACTAGCGGAAGCGCAGATACGCAGTATTTT. Amino acids: CASSWTSGSADTQYF. The V and J genes are TRBV3-1 (or the pseudogene TRBV3-2) and TRBJ2-3; 10 bases are a match to TRBD2. The ends lost 5 bases at V and 4 bases at J; junction bases unmatched: 6. Germline CDR1 LGHDT, CDR2 YNNKEL (reference sequence). There are 15 residues in the CDR3.

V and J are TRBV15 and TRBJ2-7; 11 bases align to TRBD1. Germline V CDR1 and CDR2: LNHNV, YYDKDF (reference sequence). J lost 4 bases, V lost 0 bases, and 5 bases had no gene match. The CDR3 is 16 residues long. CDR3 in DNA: TGTGCCACCAGCAGAGAAGCCGGGACAGGGGGATACGAGCAGTACTTC. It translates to CATSREAGTGGYEQYF.